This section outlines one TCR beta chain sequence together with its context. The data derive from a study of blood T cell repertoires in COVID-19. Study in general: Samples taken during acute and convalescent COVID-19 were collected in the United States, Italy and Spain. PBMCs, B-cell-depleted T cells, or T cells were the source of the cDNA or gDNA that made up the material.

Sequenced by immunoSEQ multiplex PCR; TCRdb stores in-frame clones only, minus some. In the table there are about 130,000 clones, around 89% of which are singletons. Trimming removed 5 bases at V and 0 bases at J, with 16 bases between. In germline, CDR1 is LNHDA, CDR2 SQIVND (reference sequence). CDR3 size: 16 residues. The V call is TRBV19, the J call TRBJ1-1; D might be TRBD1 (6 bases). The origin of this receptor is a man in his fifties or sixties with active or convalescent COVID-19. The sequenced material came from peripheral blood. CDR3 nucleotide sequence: TGTGCCAGTAGTCCCAATCGTCAGGGGATGAACACTGAAGCTTTCTTT. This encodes CASSPNRQGMNTEAFF.